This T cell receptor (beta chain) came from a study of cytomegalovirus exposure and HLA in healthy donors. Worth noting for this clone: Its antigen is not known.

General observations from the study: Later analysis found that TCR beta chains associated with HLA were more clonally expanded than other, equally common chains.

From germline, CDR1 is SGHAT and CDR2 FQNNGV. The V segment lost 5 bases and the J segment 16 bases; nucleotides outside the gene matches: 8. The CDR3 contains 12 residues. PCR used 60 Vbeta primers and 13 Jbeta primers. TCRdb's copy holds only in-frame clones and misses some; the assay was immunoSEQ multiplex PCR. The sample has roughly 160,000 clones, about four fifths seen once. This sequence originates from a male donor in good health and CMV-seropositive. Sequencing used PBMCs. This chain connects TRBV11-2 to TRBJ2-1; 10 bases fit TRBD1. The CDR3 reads CASSPRTGGTFF. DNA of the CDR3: TGTGCCAGCAGCCCCCGGACAGGGGGGACATTCTTC.